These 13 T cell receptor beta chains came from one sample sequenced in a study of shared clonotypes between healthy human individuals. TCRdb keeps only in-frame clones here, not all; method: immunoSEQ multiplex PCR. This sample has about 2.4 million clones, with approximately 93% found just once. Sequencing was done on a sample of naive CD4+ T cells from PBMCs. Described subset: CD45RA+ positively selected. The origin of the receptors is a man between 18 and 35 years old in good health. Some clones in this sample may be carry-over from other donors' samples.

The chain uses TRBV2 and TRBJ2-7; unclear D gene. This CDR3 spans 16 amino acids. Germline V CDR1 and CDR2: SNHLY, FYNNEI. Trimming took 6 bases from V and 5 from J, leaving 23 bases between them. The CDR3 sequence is CASSLLEERARNEQYF. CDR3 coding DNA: TGTGCCAGCAGCCTCCTCGAGGAAAGGGCGAGAAACGAGCAGTACTTC.

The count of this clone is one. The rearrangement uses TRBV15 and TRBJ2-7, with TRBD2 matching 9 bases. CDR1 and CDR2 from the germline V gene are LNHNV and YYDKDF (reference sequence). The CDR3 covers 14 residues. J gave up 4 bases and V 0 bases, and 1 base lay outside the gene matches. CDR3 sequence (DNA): TGTGCCACCAGCAGAGATAGCGGGGGATACGAGCAGTACTTC. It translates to CATSRDSGGYEQYF.

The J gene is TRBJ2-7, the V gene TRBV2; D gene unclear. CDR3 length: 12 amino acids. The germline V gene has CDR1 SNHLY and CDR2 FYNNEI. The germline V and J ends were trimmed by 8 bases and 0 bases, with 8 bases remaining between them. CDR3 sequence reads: CASGWVSYEQYF. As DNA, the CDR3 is TGTGCCAGCGGCTGGGTCTCCTACGAGCAGTACTTC.

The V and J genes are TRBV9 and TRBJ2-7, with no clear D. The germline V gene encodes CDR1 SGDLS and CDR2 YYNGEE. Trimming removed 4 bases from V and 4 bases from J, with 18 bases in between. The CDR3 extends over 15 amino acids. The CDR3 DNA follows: TGTGCCAGCAGCCCATCCCAGGACCCCGTATACGAGCAGTACTTC. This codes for CASSPSQDPVYEQYF.

The CDR3 sequence: CASSLAASGKQSYEQYF. In nucleotides, the CDR3 is TGCGCCAGCAGCTTGGCAGCTAGCGGGAAGCAATCCTACGAGCAGTACTTC. The V gene is TRBV5-1, the J gene TRBJ2-7; 9 nucleotides match TRBD2. There are 17 residues in the CDR3. Germline CDR1 and CDR2: SGHRS and YFSETQ. J gave up 1 base and V 0 bases, and 8 bases lay outside the gene matches.

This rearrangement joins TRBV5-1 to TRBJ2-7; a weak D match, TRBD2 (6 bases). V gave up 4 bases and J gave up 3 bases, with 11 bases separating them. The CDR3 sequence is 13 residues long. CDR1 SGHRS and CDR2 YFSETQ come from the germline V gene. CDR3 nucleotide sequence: TGCGCCAGCAGCACCGGGACTTTCTACGAGCAGTACTTC. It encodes CASSTGTFYEQYF.

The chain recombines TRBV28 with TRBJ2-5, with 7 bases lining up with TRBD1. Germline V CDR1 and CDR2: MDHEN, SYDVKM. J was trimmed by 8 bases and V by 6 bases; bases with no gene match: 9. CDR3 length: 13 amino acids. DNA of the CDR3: TGTGCCAGCAGCCAGGACAGGCCGGGAACCCAGTACTTC. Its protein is CASSQDRPGTQYF.

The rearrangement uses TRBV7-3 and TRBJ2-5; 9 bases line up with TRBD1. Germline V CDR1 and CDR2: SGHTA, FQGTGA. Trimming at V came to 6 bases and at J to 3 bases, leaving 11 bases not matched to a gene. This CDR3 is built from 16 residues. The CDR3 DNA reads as TGTGCCAGCAGTCAAACAGGGGGCGAATCTAAAGAGACCCAGTACTTC. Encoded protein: CASSQTGGESKETQYF.

The CDR3 nucleotides read TGTGCCTGGACCCCGACGGGGGCTGAAGCTTTCTTT. The encoded protein is CAWTPTGAEAFF. The V call is TRBV30, the J call TRBJ1-1; tentatively, D is TRBD1 (5 bases). The germline V and J ends were trimmed by 4 bases and 6 bases, with 12 bases remaining between them. Germline V gene data show CDR1 as GTSNPN and CDR2 as SVGIG (reference sequence). This CDR3 is built from 12 residues. Together with reference TRBV30 and TRBJ1-1, the CDR3 gives the full variable domain: SQTIHQWPATLVQPVGSPLSLECTVEGTSNPNLYWYRQAAGRGLQLLFYSVGIGQISSEVPQNLSASRPQDRQFILSSKKLLLSDSGFYLCAWTPTGAEAFFGQGTRLTVV.

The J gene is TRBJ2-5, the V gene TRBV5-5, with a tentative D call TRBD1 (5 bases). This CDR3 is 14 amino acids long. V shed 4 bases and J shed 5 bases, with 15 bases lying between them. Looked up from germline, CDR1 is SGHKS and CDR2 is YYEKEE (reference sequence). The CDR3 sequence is CASSPFWGQETQYF. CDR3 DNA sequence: TGTGCCAGCAGCCCGTTCTGGGGCCAGGAGACCCAGTACTTC.

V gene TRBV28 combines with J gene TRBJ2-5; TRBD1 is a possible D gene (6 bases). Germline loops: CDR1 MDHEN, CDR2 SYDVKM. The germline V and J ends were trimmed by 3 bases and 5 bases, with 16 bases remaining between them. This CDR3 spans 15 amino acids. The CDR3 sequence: CASSFIQGRGETQYF. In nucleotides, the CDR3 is TGTGCCAGCAGTTTTATCCAGGGGCGCGGGGAGACCCAGTACTTC. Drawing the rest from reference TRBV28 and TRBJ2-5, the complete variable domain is DVKVTQSSRYLVKRTGEKVFLECVQDMDHENMFWYRQDPGLGLRLIYFSYDVKMKEKGDIPEGYSVSREKKERFSLILESASTNQTSMYLCASSFIQGRGETQYFGPGTRLLVL.

The chain's CDR3 is CASSSRGVSSYNEQFF. CDR3 sequence (DNA): TGCGCCAGCAGCTCCCGGGGGGTCAGCTCCTACAATGAGCAGTTCTTC. This sequence joins TRBV5-1 and TRBJ2-1; the match to TRBD2 covers 7 bases. V shed 3 bases, J shed 0 bases, and the junction held 6 bases outside the gene matches. The CDR3 has 16 amino acids. Per the germline V gene, CDR1 is SGHRS and CDR2 is YFSETQ.

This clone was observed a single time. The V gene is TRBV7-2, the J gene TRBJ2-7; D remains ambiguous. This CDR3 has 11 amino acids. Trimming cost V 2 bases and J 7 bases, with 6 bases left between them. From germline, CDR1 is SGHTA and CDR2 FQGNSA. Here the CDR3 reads CASSLLEEQYF. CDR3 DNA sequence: TGTGCCAGCAGCTTATTAGAGGAGCAGTACTTC. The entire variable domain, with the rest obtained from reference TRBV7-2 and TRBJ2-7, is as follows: GAGVSQSPSNKVTEKGKDVELRCDPISGHTALYWYRQSLGQGLEFLIYFQGNSAPDKSGLPSDRFSAERTGGSVSTLTIQRTQQEDSAVYLCASSLLEEQYFGPGTRLTVT.